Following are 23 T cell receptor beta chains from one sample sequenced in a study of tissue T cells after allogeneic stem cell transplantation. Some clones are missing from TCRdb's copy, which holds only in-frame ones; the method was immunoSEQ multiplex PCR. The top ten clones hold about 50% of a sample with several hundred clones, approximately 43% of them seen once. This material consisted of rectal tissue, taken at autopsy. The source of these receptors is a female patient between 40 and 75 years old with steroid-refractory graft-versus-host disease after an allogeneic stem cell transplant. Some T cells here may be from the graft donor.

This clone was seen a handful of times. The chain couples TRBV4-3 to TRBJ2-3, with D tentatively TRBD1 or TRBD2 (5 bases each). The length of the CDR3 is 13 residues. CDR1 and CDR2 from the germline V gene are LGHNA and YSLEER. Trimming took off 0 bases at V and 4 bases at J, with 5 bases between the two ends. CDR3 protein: CASSQEGADTQYF. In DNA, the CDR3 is TGCGCCAGCAGCCAAGAGGGGGCAGATACGCAGTATTTT.

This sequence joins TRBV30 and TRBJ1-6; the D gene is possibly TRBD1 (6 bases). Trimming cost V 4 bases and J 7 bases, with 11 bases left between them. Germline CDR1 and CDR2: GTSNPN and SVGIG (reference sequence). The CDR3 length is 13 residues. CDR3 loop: CAWTGQRNSPLHF. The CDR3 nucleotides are TGTGCCTGGACAGGACAGCGGAATTCACCCCTCCACTTT.

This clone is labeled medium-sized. In DNA, the CDR3 is TGTGCCAGCAGCCCACAGGGACTAGCGGGGGGGCCCTACAATGAGCAGTTCTTC. It is translated as CASSPQGLAGGPYNEQFF. The chain carries TRBV5-4 and TRBJ2-1; 16 bases are shared with TRBD2. V shed 4 bases, J shed 2 bases, and the junction held 6 bases outside the gene matches. Germline V gene data show CDR1 as SGHNT and CDR2 as YYREEE (reference sequence). This CDR3 is built from 18 residues.

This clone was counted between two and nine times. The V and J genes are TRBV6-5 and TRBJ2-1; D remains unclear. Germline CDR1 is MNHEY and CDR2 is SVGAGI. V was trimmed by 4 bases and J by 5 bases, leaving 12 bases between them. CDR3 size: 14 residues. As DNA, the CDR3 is TGTGCCAGCAGTTGGGCCCTCCCCGACAATGAGCAGTTCTTC. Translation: CASSWALPDNEQFF.

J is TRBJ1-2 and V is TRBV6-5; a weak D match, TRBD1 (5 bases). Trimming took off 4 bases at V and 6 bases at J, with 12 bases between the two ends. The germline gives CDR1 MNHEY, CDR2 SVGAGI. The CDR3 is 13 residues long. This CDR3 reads CASSSGLWNGYTF. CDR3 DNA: TGTGCCAGCAGTTCGGGACTGTGGAATGGCTACACCTTC.

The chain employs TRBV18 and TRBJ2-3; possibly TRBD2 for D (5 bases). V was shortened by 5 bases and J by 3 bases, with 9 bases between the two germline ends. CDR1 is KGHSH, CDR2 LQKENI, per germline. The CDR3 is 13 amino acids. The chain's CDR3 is CASSVLATDTQYF. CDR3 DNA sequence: TGTGCCAGCTCAGTTCTAGCAACAGATACGCAGTATTTT. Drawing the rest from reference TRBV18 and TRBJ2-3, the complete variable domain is NAGVMQNPRHLVRRRGQEARLRCSPMKGHSHVYWYRQLPEEGLKFMVYLQKENIIDESGMPKERFSAEFPKEGPSILRIQQVVRGDSAAYFCASSVLATDTQYFGPGTRLTVL.

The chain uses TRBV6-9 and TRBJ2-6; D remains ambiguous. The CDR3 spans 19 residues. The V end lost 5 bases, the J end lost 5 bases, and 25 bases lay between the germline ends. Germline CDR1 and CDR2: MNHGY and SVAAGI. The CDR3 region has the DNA TGTGCCAGCAGTAAATATGCGCCTTACGAACAAGGTCGGGCCAACGTCCTGACTTTC. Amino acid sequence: CASSKYAPYEQGRANVLTF.

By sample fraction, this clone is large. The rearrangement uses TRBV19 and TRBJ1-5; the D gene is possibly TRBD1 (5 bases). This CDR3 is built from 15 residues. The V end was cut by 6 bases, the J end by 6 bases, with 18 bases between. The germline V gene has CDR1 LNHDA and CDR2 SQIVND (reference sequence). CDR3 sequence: CASSKDSTQLQPQHF. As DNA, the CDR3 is TGTGCCAGTAGCAAAGACAGTACCCAACTTCAGCCCCAGCATTTT.

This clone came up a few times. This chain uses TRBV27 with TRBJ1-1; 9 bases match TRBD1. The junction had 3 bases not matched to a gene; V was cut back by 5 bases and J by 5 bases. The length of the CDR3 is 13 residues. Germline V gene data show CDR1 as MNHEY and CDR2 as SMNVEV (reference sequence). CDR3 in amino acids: CASSQQGATEAFF. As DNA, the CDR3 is TGTGCCAGCAGTCAACAGGGGGCGACTGAAGCTTTCTTT.

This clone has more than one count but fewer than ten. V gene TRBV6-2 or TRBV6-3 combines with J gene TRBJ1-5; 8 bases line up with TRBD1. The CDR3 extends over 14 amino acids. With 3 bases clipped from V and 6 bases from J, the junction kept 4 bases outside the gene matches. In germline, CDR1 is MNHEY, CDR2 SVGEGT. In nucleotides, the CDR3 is TGTGCCAGCAGTTATAGGACAGGGTTTCAGCCCCAGCATTTT. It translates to CASSYRTGFQPQHF.

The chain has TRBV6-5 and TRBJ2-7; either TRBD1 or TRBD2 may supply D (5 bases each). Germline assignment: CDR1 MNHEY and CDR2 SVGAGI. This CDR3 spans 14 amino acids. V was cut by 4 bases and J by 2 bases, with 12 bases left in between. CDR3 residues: CASSSGTLTYEQYF. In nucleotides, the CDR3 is TGTGCCAGCAGTTCAGGGACGTTGACCTACGAGCAGTACTTC.

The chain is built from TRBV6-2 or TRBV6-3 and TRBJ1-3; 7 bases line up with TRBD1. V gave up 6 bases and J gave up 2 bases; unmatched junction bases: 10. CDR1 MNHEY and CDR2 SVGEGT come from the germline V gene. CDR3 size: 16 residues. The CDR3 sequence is CASSRYPTGTGNTIYF. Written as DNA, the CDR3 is TGTGCCAGCAGCAGATACCCGACAGGGACTGGAAACACCATATATTTT.

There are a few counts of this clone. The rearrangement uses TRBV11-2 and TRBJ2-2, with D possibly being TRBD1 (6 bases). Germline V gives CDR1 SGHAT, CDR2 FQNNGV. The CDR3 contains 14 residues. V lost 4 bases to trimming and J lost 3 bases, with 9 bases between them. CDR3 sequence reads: CASSSDRYTGELFF. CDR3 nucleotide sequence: TGTGCCAGCAGCTCGGACAGATACACCGGGGAGCTGTTTTTT.

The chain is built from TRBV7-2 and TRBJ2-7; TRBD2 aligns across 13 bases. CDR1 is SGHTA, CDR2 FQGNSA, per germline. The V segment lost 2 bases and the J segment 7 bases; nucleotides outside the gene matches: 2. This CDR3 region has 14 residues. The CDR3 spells CASSLPGLAGEQYF. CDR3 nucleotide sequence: TGTGCCAGCAGCTTACCGGGACTAGCGGGGGAGCAGTACTTC.

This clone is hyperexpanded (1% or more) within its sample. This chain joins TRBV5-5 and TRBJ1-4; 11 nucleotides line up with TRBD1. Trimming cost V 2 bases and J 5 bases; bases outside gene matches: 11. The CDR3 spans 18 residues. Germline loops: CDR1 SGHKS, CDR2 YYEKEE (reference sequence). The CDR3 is CASSLTGTGGIANEKLFF. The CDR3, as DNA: TGTGCCAGCAGCTTAACCGGGACAGGGGGAATTGCAAATGAAAAACTGTTTTTT.

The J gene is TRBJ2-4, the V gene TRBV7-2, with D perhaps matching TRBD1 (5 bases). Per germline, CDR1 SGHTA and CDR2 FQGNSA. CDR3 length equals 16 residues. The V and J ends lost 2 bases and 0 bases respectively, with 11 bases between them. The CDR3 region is CASSLLTAIAKNIQYF. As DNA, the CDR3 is TGTGCCAGCAGCTTACTGACAGCTATAGCCAAAAACATTCAGTACTTC. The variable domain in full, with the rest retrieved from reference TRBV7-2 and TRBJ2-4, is GAGVSQSPSNKVTEKGKDVELRCDPISGHTALYWYRQSLGQGLEFLIYFQGNSAPDKSGLPSDRFSAERTGGSVSTLTIQRTQQEDSAVYLCASSLLTAIAKNIQYFGAGTRLSVL.

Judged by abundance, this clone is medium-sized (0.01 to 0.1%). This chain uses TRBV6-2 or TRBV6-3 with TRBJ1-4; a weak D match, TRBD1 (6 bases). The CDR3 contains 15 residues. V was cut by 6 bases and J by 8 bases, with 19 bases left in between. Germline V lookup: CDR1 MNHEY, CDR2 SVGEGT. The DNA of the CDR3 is TGTGCCAGCAGCTCCTCATCGGGGGGCAGGGAAAAACTGTTTTTT. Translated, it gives CASSSSSGGREKLFF.

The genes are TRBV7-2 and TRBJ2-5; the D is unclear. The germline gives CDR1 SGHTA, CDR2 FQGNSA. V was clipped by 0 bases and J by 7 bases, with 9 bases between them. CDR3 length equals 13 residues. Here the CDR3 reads CASSLAGPRTQYF. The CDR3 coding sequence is TGTGCCAGCAGCTTAGCAGGCCCGCGGACCCAGTACTTC. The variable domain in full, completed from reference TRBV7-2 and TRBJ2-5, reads GAGVSQSPSNKVTEKGKDVELRCDPISGHTALYWYRQSLGQGLEFLIYFQGNSAPDKSGLPSDRFSAERTGGSVSTLTIQRTQQEDSAVYLCASSLAGPRTQYFGPGTRLLVL.

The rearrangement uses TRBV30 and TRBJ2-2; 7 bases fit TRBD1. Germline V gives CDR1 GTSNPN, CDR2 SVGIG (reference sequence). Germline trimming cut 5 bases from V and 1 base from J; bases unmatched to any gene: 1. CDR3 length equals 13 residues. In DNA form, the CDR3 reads TGTGCCTGGGACAGGGTGAACACCGGGGAGCTGTTTTTT. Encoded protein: CAWDRVNTGELFF.

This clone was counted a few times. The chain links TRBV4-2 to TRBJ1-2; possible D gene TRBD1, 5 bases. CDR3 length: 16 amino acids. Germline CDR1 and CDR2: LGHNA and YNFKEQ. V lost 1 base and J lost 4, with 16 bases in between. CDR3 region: CASSQGGTREGYGYTF. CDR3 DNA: TGTGCCAGCAGCCAAGGCGGGACCAGAGAAGGCTATGGCTACACCTTC.

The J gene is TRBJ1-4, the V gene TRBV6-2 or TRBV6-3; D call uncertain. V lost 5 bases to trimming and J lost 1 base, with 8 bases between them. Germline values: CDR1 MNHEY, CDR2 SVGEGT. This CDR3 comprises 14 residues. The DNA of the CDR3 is TGTGCCAGCAGTCGTAGGCGAACTAATGAAAAACTGTTTTTT. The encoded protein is CASSRRRTNEKLFF.

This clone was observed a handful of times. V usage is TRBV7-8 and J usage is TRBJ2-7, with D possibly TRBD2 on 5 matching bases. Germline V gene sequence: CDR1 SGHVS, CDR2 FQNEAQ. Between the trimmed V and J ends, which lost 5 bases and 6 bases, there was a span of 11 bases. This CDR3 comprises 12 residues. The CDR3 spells CASSPDFGEQYF. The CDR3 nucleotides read TGTGCCAGCAGCCCGGACTTTGGCGAGCAGTACTTC.

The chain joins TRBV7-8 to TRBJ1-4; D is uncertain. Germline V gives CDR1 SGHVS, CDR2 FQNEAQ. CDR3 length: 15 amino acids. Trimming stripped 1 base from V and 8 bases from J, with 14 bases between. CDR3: CASSLDLAPGEKLFF. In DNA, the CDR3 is TGTGCCAGCAGCTTAGATTTGGCCCCGGGCGAAAAACTGTTTTTT. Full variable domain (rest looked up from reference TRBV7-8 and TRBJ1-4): GAGVSQSPRYKVAKRGQDVALRCDPISGHVSLFWYQQALGQGPEFLTYFQNEAQLDKSGLPSDRFFAERPEGSVSTLKIQRTQQEDSAVYLCASSLDLAPGEKLFFGSGTQLSVL.